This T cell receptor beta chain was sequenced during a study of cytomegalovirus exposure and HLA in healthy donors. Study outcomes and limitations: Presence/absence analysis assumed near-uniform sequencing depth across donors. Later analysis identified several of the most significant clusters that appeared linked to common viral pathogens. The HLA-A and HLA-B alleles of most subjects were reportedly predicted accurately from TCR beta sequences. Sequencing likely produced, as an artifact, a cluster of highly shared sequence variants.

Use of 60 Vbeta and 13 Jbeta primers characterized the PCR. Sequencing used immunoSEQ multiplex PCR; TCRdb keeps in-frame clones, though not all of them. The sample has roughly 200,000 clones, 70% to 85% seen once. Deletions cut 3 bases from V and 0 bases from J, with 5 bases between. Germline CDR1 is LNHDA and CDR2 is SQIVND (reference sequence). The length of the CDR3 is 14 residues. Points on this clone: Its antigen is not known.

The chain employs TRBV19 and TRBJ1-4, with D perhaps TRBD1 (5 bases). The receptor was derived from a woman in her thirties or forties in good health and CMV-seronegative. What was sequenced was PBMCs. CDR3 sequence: CASSMTATNEKLFF. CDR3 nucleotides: TGTGCCAGTAGTATGACAGCAACTAATGAAAAACTGTTTTTT.